This T cell receptor beta chain was sequenced for a study of T cell responses to AZD1222 COVID-19 vaccine. This clone appeared a single time. This CDR3 comprises 13 residues. V was cut by 5 bases and J by 7 bases, with 15 bases left in between. Assay used: immunoSEQ multiplex PCR; TCRdb lists only in-frame clones, some missing. Counted here are around 140,000 clones, around nine tenths occurring once; the ten biggest clones make up around 3.8%. The sample consisted of peripheral blood, taken on day 0 of AZD1222 vaccination. The sequence came from an adult in good health. The V and J genes are TRBV12-3 or TRBV12-4 and TRBJ2-7; D may be TRBD1 (6 bases). The CDR3 here is CASSRTALGEQYF. The CDR3 nucleotides read TGTGCCAGCAGTCGGACAGCCTTGGGAGAGCAGTACTTC.